The rows below give T cell receptor beta chains drawn from one sample of a study of metastatic and nonmetastatic thyroid tumors. TCRdb reprocessed the PCR reads using MiXCR. The profile shows more than 8,500 clones, 9.5% to 13% of them singletons. Material: tumor tissue. Receptors originate from a female donor with papillary thyroid cancer or a benign thyroid nodule (not recorded which). Some clones in this sample may be carry-over from other donors' samples. Each CDR3 is given without its conserved first and last residue. Each record gives: J gene, D gene, CDR3 length, V gene, CDR3 protein. The D gene is left open where the match is weak.

j_gene: TRBJ1-1; d_gene: TRBD1; len: 13; v_gene: TRBV4-1; CDR3aa: ASSHLAGGDTEAF
j_gene: TRBJ2-1; d_gene: .; len: 9; v_gene: TRBV29-1; CDR3aa: SVGTVNEQF
j_gene: TRBJ2-3; d_gene: .; len: 15; v_gene: TRBV11-2; CDR3aa: ASSLSPGDPWGDTQY
j_gene: TRBJ1-1; d_gene: TRBD1; len: 12; v_gene: TRBV12-3/TRBV12-4; CDR3aa: ASSPKTGGTEAF
j_gene: TRBJ1-2; d_gene: TRBD1; len: 14; v_gene: TRBV6-1; CDR3aa: ASNTTGGAGGCGYT
j_gene: TRBJ1-1; d_gene: .; len: 15; v_gene: TRBV9; CDR3aa: ASSVGGSGPMNTEAF
j_gene: TRBJ2-7; d_gene: TRBD2; len: 14; v_gene: TRBV20-1; CDR3aa: SASPVPGTKNYEQY
j_gene: TRBJ2-1; d_gene: .; len: 11; v_gene: TRBV19; CDR3aa: ASSIVGLVEQL
j_gene: TRBJ2-5; d_gene: TRBD1; len: 13; v_gene: TRBV6-5; CDR3aa: ASSYSGTGQETQY
j_gene: TRBJ2-2; d_gene: .; len: 16; v_gene: TRBV20-1; CDR3aa: SARPRGARGQNTGELF
j_gene: TRBJ1-6; d_gene: .; len: 10; v_gene: TRBV5-4; CDR3aa: ASSSGVSPLH
j_gene: TRBJ1-6; d_gene: .; len: 11; v_gene: TRBV10-3; CDR3aa: AISDRNNSPLH
j_gene: TRBJ2-3; d_gene: TRBD1; len: 12; v_gene: TRBV18; CDR3aa: ASSPDRGSDTQY
j_gene: TRBJ2-2; d_gene: TRBD1; len: 14; v_gene: TRBV5-8; CDR3aa: ASSRQGCANTGELF
j_gene: TRBJ2-3; d_gene: TRBD1; len: 12; v_gene: TRBV6-1; CDR3aa: ASSRRDRADTQY
j_gene: TRBJ2-7; d_gene: .; len: 12; v_gene: TRBV6-1; CDR3aa: ATMVESSGYEQY
j_gene: TRBJ2-7; d_gene: TRBD2; len: 14; v_gene: TRBV20-1; CDR3aa: SARRGGGRLLNEQY
j_gene: TRBJ2-3; d_gene: .; len: 13; v_gene: TRBV2; CDR3aa: ASSIASGSTDTQY
j_gene: TRBJ2-2; d_gene: TRBD2; len: 15; v_gene: TRBV28; CDR3aa: ASSFRLAGGPSGELF
j_gene: TRBJ1-2; d_gene: .; len: 11; v_gene: TRBV6-1; CDR3aa: ASSTTGKGGYT
j_gene: TRBJ1-2; d_gene: .; len: 12; v_gene: TRBV19; CDR3aa: ASSTMTASYGYT
j_gene: TRBJ2-2; d_gene: .; len: 14; v_gene: TRBV24-1; CDR3aa: ATSDLRGRNTGELF
j_gene: TRBJ1-5; d_gene: TRBD1; len: 15; v_gene: TRBV28; CDR3aa: ASRDPSPTGGNQPQH
j_gene: TRBJ2-5; d_gene: .; len: 8; v_gene: TRBV20-1; CDR3aa: SASQETQY
j_gene: TRBJ2-2; d_gene: .; len: 13; v_gene: TRBV19; CDR3aa: ASSTWGADTGELF
j_gene: TRBJ1-2; d_gene: .; len: 13; v_gene: TRBV3-1; CDR3aa: ASSPRTELGYGYT
j_gene: TRBJ2-7; d_gene: TRBD1; len: 13; v_gene: TRBV20-1; CDR3aa: SARDPGQGGYEQY
j_gene: TRBJ2-2; d_gene: .; len: 13; v_gene: TRBV6-5; CDR3aa: ASSSLCSGTGELF
j_gene: TRBJ2-2; d_gene: .; len: 13; v_gene: TRBV12-3/TRBV12-4; CDR3aa: ASRSSDTNTGELF
j_gene: TRBJ1-1; d_gene: TRBD1; len: 15; v_gene: TRBV24-1; CDR3aa: ATSDLTGTSMNTEAF
j_gene: TRBJ1-2; d_gene: TRBD1; len: 12; v_gene: TRBV20-1; CDR3aa: SALNPGQGGGYT
j_gene: TRBJ1-1; d_gene: .; len: 13; v_gene: TRBV18; CDR3aa: ASSPLGGANTEAF
j_gene: TRBJ1-5; d_gene: .; len: 10; v_gene: TRBV15; CDR3aa: ATSRANQPQH
j_gene: TRBJ2-1; d_gene: .; len: 10; v_gene: TRBV5-4; CDR3aa: ASSFRNNEQF
j_gene: TRBJ1-2; d_gene: .; len: 13; v_gene: TRBV19; CDR3aa: ASRLKDSPPYGYT
j_gene: TRBJ1-1; d_gene: .; len: 10; v_gene: TRBV11-2; CDR3aa: ASSTGTLRAF
j_gene: TRBJ1-2; d_gene: .; len: 13; v_gene: TRBV6-2/TRBV6-3; CDR3aa: ASSYVPDKGYGYT
j_gene: TRBJ2-1; d_gene: .; len: 13; v_gene: TRBV5-1; CDR3aa: ASSFTADRQNEQF
j_gene: TRBJ2-3; d_gene: .; len: 11; v_gene: TRBV6-1; CDR3aa: ASSDGRSDTQY
j_gene: TRBJ1-5; d_gene: .; len: 17; v_gene: TRBV20-1; CDR3aa: SATVGDSSRVGVYQPQH